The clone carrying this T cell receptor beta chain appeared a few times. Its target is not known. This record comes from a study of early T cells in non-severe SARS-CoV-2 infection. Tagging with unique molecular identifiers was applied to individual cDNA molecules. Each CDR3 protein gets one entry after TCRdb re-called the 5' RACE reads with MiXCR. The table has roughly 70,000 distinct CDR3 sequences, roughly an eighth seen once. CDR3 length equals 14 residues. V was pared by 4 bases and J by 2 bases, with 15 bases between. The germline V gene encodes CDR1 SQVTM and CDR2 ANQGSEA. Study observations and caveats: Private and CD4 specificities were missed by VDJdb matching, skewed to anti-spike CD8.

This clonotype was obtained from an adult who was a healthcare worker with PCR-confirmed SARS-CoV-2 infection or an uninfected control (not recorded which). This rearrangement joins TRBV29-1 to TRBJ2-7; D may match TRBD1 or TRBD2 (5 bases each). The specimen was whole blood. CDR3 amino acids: CSVVYGTRAYEQYF. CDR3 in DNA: TGCAGCGTTGTGTATGGGACCCGGGCCTACGAGCAGTACTTC.